A selection of T cell receptor beta chains follows, all from one sample in a study of blood T cell repertoires in COVID-19. Assay used: immunoSEQ multiplex PCR; TCRdb lists only in-frame clones, some missing. The sample has under 300,000 clones, around nine tenths seen once. The source material was peripheral blood. The receptors were gathered from a woman in her forties who had recovered from COVID-19. CDR3s include the opening cysteine and the closing phenylalanine or tryptophan. The order of the fields is V gene, D gene, J gene, clone size, CDR3 protein, CDR3 DNA. The D gene is left open where the match is weak. For some rows the clone size is stated as once, few or many, or as a class when expanded; others skip it.

V gene: TRBV4-2
D gene: -
J gene: TRBJ2-6
clone size: -
CDR3 protein: CASSQGFLALQVSGANVLTF
CDR3 DNA: TGTGCCAGCAGCCAGGGTTTCCTAGCGTTACAAGTCTCTGGGGCCAACGTCCTGACTTTC

V gene: TRBV15
D gene: TRBD2
J gene: TRBJ2-5
clone size: -
CDR3 protein: CATSSGGGEETQYF
CDR3 DNA: TGTGCCACCTCGTCGGGCGGGGGGGAAGAGACCCAGTACTTC

V gene: TRBV28
D gene: TRBD1
J gene: TRBJ1-2
clone size: -
CDR3 protein: CASRNTGTGGHGYTF
CDR3 DNA: TGTGCCAGCAGAAATACCGGGACAGGGGGTCATGGCTACACCTTC

V gene: TRBV9
D gene: -
J gene: TRBJ2-2
clone size: -
CDR3 protein: CASSMGKRAGELFF
CDR3 DNA: TGTGCCAGCAGCATGGGGAAGAGGGCCGGGGAGCTGTTTTTT

V gene: TRBV6-5
D gene: TRBD2
J gene: TRBJ2-5
clone size: -
CDR3 protein: CASSSAGGGTGTQYF
CDR3 DNA: TGTGCCAGCAGTTCGGCGGGGGGCGGAACGGGGACCCAGTACTTC

V gene: TRBV6-2/TRBV6-3
D gene: -
J gene: TRBJ1-2
clone size: -
CDR3 protein: CASSREGVPFYGYTF
CDR3 DNA: TGTGCCAGCAGTCGAGAGGGTGTCCCTTTCTATGGCTACACCTTC

V gene: TRBV3-1/TRBV3-2
D gene: -
J gene: TRBJ1-2
clone size: once
CDR3 protein: CASSQDPGVPRYTF
CDR3 DNA: TGTGCCAGCAGCCAAGATCCGGGGGTTCCTCGCTACACCTTC

V gene: TRBV11-3
D gene: TRBD1
J gene: TRBJ2-7
clone size: -
CDR3 protein: CASSSTPGQAYEQYF
CDR3 DNA: TGTGCCAGCAGCTCGACTCCGGGACAGGCTTACGAGCAGTACTTC

V gene: TRBV9
D gene: -
J gene: TRBJ2-5
clone size: -
CDR3 protein: CASSVMDIQETQYF
CDR3 DNA: TGTGCCAGCAGCGTGATGGACATCCAAGAGACCCAGTACTTC

V gene: TRBV5-8
D gene: TRBD2
J gene: TRBJ2-3
clone size: -
CDR3 protein: CASSLRRGASTDTQYF
CDR3 DNA: TGTGCCAGCAGCTTGAGGCGGGGGGCTTCCACAGATACGCAGTATTTT

V gene: TRBV13
D gene: TRBD1
J gene: TRBJ2-7
clone size: -
CDR3 protein: CASSLGGQGTSYEQYF
CDR3 DNA: TGTGCCAGCAGCTTAGGGGGACAGGGAACCTCCTACGAGCAGTACTTC

V gene: TRBV28
D gene: TRBD1
J gene: TRBJ1-6
clone size: once
CDR3 protein: CASSSSGTGMSPLHF
CDR3 DNA: TGTGCCAGCAGTTCATCCGGGACAGGGATGTCACCCCTCCACTTT

V gene: TRBV25-1
D gene: TRBD1
J gene: TRBJ1-2
clone size: -
CDR3 protein: CASSEFGTGGYGYTF
CDR3 DNA: TGTGCCAGCAGTGAATTTGGGACAGGGGGCTATGGCTACACCTTC

V gene: TRBV7-2
D gene: TRBD1
J gene: TRBJ1-2
clone size: -
CDR3 protein: CASSFGGQGSFNGYTF
CDR3 DNA: TGTGCCAGCAGCTTCGGGGGACAGGGGTCATTTAATGGCTACACCTTC

V gene: TRBV5-5
D gene: TRBD1
J gene: TRBJ1-2
clone size: -
CDR3 protein: CASSQTGKDGYTF
CDR3 DNA: TGTGCCAGCAGCCAGACAGGGAAAGACGGCTACACCTTC

V gene: TRBV7-3
D gene: -
J gene: TRBJ2-1
clone size: once
CDR3 protein: CASSPPGLRSYNEQFF
CDR3 DNA: TGTGCCAGCAGCCCCCCGGGACTTCGCTCCTACAATGAGCAGTTCTTC

V gene: TRBV2
D gene: TRBD1
J gene: TRBJ2-1
clone size: few
CDR3 protein: CASSLYRDRDQQFF
CDR3 DNA: TGTGCCAGCAGCTTATACCGGGACAGGGATCAACAGTTCTTC

V gene: TRBV25-1
D gene: TRBD1
J gene: TRBJ1-1
clone size: -
CDR3 protein: CASSRGTARNTEAFF
CDR3 DNA: TGTGCCAGCAGCAGGGGGACCGCCAGGAACACTGAAGCTTTCTTT

V gene: TRBV6-6
D gene: -
J gene: TRBJ2-2
clone size: -
CDR3 protein: CASRDTGSGELFF
CDR3 DNA: TGTGCCAGCAGGGACACAGGTTCCGGGGAGCTGTTTTTT

V gene: TRBV10-3
D gene: -
J gene: TRBJ1-3
clone size: -
CDR3 protein: CAISELSDGYTIYF
CDR3 DNA: TGTGCCATCAGTGAACTCAGCGATGGATACACCATATATTTT

V gene: TRBV10-3
D gene: -
J gene: TRBJ2-5
clone size: -
CDR3 protein: CAISESRGSSETQYF
CDR3 DNA: TGTGCCATCAGTGAGTCGAGGGGGTCGAGCGAGACCCAGTACTTC

V gene: TRBV18
D gene: TRBD2
J gene: TRBJ2-1
clone size: -
CDR3 protein: CASSKSGGEYNEQFF
CDR3 DNA: TGTGCCAGCTCGAAAAGCGGGGGGGAGTACAATGAGCAGTTCTTC

V gene: TRBV9
D gene: -
J gene: TRBJ2-7
clone size: -
CDR3 protein: CASSVGGYEQYF
CDR3 DNA: TGTGCCAGCAGCGTGGGGGGTTACGAGCAGTACTTC

V gene: TRBV7-3
D gene: TRBD1
J gene: TRBJ2-7
clone size: -
CDR3 protein: CASSPRQGQGYEQYF
CDR3 DNA: TGTGCCAGCAGCCCTAGACAGGGTCAGGGATACGAGCAGTACTTC

V gene: TRBV5-4
D gene: TRBD1
J gene: TRBJ1-2
clone size: -
CDR3 protein: CASSADPGQGARGYTF
CDR3 DNA: TGTGCCAGCAGCGCCGATCCGGGACAGGGGGCTAGGGGCTACACCTTC

V gene: TRBV11-3
D gene: -
J gene: TRBJ2-7
clone size: -
CDR3 protein: CASSSPDRIAVSYEQYF
CDR3 DNA: TGTGCCAGCAGCTCACCTGACAGGATCGCCGTTTCTTACGAGCAGTACTTC

V gene: TRBV30
D gene: -
J gene: TRBJ1-2
clone size: -
CDR3 protein: CAWSANRIEKGYTF
CDR3 DNA: TGTGCCTGGAGTGCAAACCGTATCGAGAAGGGCTACACCTTC

V gene: TRBV7-2
D gene: -
J gene: TRBJ2-3
clone size: -
CDR3 protein: CASSLSAGSTDTQYF
CDR3 DNA: TGTGCCAGCAGCTTATCGGCGGGTAGCACAGATACGCAGTATTTT

V gene: TRBV19
D gene: -
J gene: TRBJ1-5
clone size: -
CDR3 protein: CASSTHRGNQPQHF
CDR3 DNA: TGTGCCAGTAGTACACACAGGGGCAATCAGCCCCAGCATTTT

V gene: TRBV10-2
D gene: TRBD1
J gene: TRBJ2-7
clone size: -
CDR3 protein: CASSERQGTASNFEQYF
CDR3 DNA: TGCGCCAGCAGTGAGCGACAGGGAACGGCCTCGAACTTCGAGCAGTACTTC

V gene: TRBV2
D gene: TRBD2
J gene: TRBJ2-3
clone size: -
CDR3 protein: CASSEEVSGDSTDTQYF
CDR3 DNA: TGTGCCAGCAGTGAAGAAGTTAGCGGGGATAGCACAGATACGCAGTATTTT

V gene: TRBV9
D gene: -
J gene: TRBJ1-2
clone size: -
CDR3 protein: CASRPVGDYGYTF
CDR3 DNA: TGTGCCAGCAGGCCCGTAGGGGACTATGGCTACACCTTC

V gene: TRBV6-1
D gene: -
J gene: TRBJ2-7
clone size: -
CDR3 protein: CASSDFPRDYEQYF
CDR3 DNA: TGTGCCAGCAGTGATTTCCCCAGGGACTACGAGCAGTACTTC

V gene: TRBV5-1
D gene: -
J gene: TRBJ1-2
clone size: -
CDR3 protein: CASSTGGGSDYGYTF
CDR3 DNA: TGCGCCAGCAGCACGGGCGGGGGCAGCGACTATGGCTACACCTTC

V gene: TRBV27
D gene: TRBD1
J gene: TRBJ1-2
clone size: many
CDR3 protein: CASKPTGVIGYTF
CDR3 DNA: TGTGCCAGCAAGCCAACAGGGGTCATTGGCTACACCTTC

V gene: TRBV19
D gene: TRBD1
J gene: TRBJ2-2
clone size: -
CDR3 protein: CASQRTGSSFLNTGELFF
CDR3 DNA: TGTGCCAGCCAAAGGACAGGGTCCTCTTTCCTTAACACCGGGGAGCTGTTTTTT

V gene: TRBV18
D gene: -
J gene: TRBJ2-6
clone size: -
CDR3 protein: CASSEARVGSGANVLTF
CDR3 DNA: TGTGCCAGCTCAGAGGCCAGGGTAGGATCTGGGGCCAACGTCCTGACTTTC

V gene: TRBV3-1/TRBV3-2
D gene: -
J gene: TRBJ2-1
clone size: -
CDR3 protein: CASTMSGISYNEQFF
CDR3 DNA: TGTGCCAGCACTATGAGCGGCATCTCCTACAATGAGCAGTTCTTC

V gene: TRBV2
D gene: TRBD1
J gene: TRBJ1-5
clone size: -
CDR3 protein: CASSAARTGNQPQHF
CDR3 DNA: TGTGCCAGCAGCGCCGCCCGGACAGGGAATCAGCCCCAGCATTTT

V gene: TRBV20-1
D gene: TRBD2
J gene: TRBJ2-5
clone size: few
CDR3 protein: CSASAPRGRDETQYF
CDR3 DNA: TGCAGTGCTAGTGCACCCCGCGGGAGGGACGAGACCCAGTACTTC

V gene: TRBV30
D gene: TRBD1
J gene: TRBJ1-4
clone size: once
CDR3 protein: CAWSPPRQGAKKLFF
CDR3 DNA: TGTGCCTGGAGCCCCCCCCGACAGGGGGCGAAAAAACTGTTTTTT

V gene: TRBV21-1
D gene: -
J gene: TRBJ2-1
clone size: -
CDR3 protein: CASSMGTSGTYNEQFF
CDR3 DNA: TGTGCCAGCAGCATGGGGACTAGCGGGACCTACAATGAGCAGTTCTTC

V gene: TRBV6-2/TRBV6-3
D gene: TRBD2
J gene: TRBJ2-7
clone size: -
CDR3 protein: CASSSLAGDRVYEQYF
CDR3 DNA: TGTGCCAGCAGTTCTTTAGCGGGGGATCGGGTCTATGAGCAGTACTTC

V gene: TRBV4-3
D gene: -
J gene: TRBJ2-5
clone size: once
CDR3 protein: CASSQDLAGAGETQYF
CDR3 DNA: TGCGCCAGCAGCCAAGACCTCGCGGGGGCGGGAGAGACCCAGTACTTC

V gene: TRBV28
D gene: TRBD2
J gene: TRBJ2-2
clone size: -
CDR3 protein: CASQGLAGALRAGELFF
CDR3 DNA: TGTGCCAGCCAAGGGTTAGCGGGGGCCTTAAGGGCCGGGGAGCTGTTTTTT

V gene: TRBV6-2/TRBV6-3
D gene: -
J gene: TRBJ2-7
clone size: -
CDR3 protein: CASSYENYEQYF
CDR3 DNA: TGTGCCAGCAGTTACGAGAACTACGAGCAGTACTTC

V gene: TRBV7-2
D gene: TRBD1
J gene: TRBJ2-2
clone size: -
CDR3 protein: CASSLAPGTGGPGELFF
CDR3 DNA: TGTGCCAGCAGCTTGGCCCCCGGGACAGGGGGACCCGGGGAGCTGTTTTTT